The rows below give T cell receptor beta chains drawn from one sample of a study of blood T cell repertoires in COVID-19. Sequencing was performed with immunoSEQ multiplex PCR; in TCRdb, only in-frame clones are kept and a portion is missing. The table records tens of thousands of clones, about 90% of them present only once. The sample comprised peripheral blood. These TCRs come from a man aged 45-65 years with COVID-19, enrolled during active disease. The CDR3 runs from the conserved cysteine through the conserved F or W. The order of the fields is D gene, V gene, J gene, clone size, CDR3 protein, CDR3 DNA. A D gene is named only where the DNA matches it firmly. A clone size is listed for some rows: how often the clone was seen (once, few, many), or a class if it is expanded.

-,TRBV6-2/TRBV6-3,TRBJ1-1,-,CASSWAQGNTEAFF,TGTGCCAGCAGTTGGGCCCAGGGAAACACTGAAGCTTTCTTT
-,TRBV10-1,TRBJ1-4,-,CASRPRSDSRLDF,TGCGCCAGCAGGCCCCGCTCCGATAGCCGTTTGGATTTT
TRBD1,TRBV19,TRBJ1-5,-,CASSTDRVNQPQHF,TGTGCCAGTAGTACTGACAGGGTAAATCAGCCCCAGCATTTT
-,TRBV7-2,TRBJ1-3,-,CASSLKAGRSGNTIYF,TGTGCCAGCAGCCTTAAGGCAGGCCGCTCTGGAAACACCATATATTTT
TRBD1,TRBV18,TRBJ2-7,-,CASSPRQGASYEQYF,TGTGCCAGCTCACCGAGACAGGGGGCAAGTTACGAGCAGTACTTC
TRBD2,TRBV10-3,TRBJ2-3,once,CAISESDFSGSTDTQYF,TGTGCCATCAGTGAGTCCGATTTTAGCGGGAGTACAGATACGCAGTATTTT
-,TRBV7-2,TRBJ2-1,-,CASSLWHNEQFF,TGTGCCAGCAGCTTGTGGCACAATGAGCAGTTCTTC
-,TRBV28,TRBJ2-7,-,CASSQATSSYEQYF,TGTGCCAGCAGTCAGGCAACGAGCTCCTACGAGCAGTACTTC
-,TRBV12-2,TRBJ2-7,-,CASRLVLAGGAEQYF,TGTGCAAGTCGCTTAGTTCTAGCGGGAGGAGCCGAGCAGTACTTC
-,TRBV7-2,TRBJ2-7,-,CASSRSQGINEQYF,TGTGCCAGCAGCCGTTCCCAGGGTATCAACGAGCAGTACTTC
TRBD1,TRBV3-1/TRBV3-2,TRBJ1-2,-,CASSREGGHGYTF,TGTGCCAGCAGCCGTGAAGGGGGCCATGGCTACACCTTC
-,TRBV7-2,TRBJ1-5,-,CASSSLTAPGQPQHF,TGTGCCAGCAGCTCTCTGACGGCACCGGGGCAGCCCCAGCATTTT
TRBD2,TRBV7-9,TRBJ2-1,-,CASSFGLDVEKQFF,TGTGCCAGCAGCTTCGGACTAGACGTGGAAAAGCAGTTCTTC
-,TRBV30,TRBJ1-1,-,CAWTRGQTEAFF,TGTGCCTGGACAAGGGGACAAACTGAAGCTTTCTTT
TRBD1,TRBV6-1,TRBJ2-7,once,CASSESGGRTYEQYF,TGTGCCAGCAGTGAATCAGGGGGTCGAACCTACGAGCAGTACTTC
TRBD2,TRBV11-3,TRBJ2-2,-,CASSSGLAGYTGELFF,TGTGCCAGCAGCTCGGGACTAGCGGGCTACACCGGGGAGCTGTTTTTT
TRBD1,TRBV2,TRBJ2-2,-,CASEDVTGTTNTGELFF,TGTGCCAGCGAGGATGTGACAGGGACGACGAACACCGGGGAGCTGTTTTTT
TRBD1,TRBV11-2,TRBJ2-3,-,CASSSAGTGVHTDTQYF,TGTGCCAGCAGCTCCGCCGGGACAGGGGTCCACACAGATACGCAGTATTTT
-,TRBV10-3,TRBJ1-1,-,CAISKGGNTEAFF,TGTGCCATCAGTAAAGGGGGGAACACTGAAGCTTTCTTT
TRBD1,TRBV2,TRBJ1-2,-,CASSEAPGQGASLYGYTF,TGTGCCAGCAGTGAAGCCCCTGGACAGGGGGCCTCTCTCTATGGCTACACCTTC
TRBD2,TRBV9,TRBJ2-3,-,CASSVRSGREADTQYF,TGTGCCAGCAGCGTGAGGAGCGGGAGGGAAGCAGATACGCAGTATTTT
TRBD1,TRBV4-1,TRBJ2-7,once,CASSLSGTGVEEQYF,TGCGCCAGCAGCCTTTCCGGGACAGGGGTGGAAGAGCAGTACTTC
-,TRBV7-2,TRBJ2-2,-,CASSSRRGGGITGELFF,TGTGCCAGCAGCTCGCGTAGGGGAGGTGGGATCACCGGGGAGCTGTTTTTT
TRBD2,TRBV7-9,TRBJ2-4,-,CASSFSSGGALAKNIQYF,TGTGCCAGCAGCTTCAGCTCCGGGGGGGCTTTAGCCAAAAACATTCAGTACTTC
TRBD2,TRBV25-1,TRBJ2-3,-,CASSAQIAGGTDTQYF,TGTGCCAGCAGCGCTCAGATTGCGGGGGGCACAGATACGCAGTATTTT
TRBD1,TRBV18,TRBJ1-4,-,CASSPQGAANEKLFF,TGTGCCAGCTCACCACAGGGGGCAGCTAATGAAAAACTGTTTTTT
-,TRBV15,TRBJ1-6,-,CATSRDNNSPLHF,TGTGCCACCAGCAGGGACAATAATTCACCCCTCCACTTT
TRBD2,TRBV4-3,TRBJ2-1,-,CASSQDLGLDGIEQFF,TGCGCCAGCAGCCAAGATCTCGGACTAGATGGAATTGAGCAGTTCTTC
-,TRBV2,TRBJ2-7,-,CASDLGTSTQYF,TGTGCCAGCGACCTGGGGACTTCTACGCAGTACTTC
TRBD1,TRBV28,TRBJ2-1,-,CASSPEDRLAYFLGNEQFF,TGTGCCAGCAGTCCTGAGGACAGGCTAGCATATTTTTTAGGGAATGAGCAGTTCTTC
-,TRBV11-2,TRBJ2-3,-,CASCFWGGRGPTDTQYF,TGTGCCAGCTGCTTTTGGGGGGGCCGAGGACCCACAGATACGCAGTATTTT
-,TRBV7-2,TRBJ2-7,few,CASSLGGRTLYEQYF,TGTGCCAGCAGCTTAGGCGGACGGACACTCTACGAGCAGTACTTC
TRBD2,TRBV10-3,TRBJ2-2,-,CAISVRLAGDNTGELFF,TGTGCCATCAGTGTGCGGCTAGCGGGAGATAACACCGGGGAGCTGTTTTTT
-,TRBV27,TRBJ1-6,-,CASYTGTGGNSPLHF,TGTGCCAGCTATACCGGGACTGGAGGTAATTCACCCCTCCACTTT
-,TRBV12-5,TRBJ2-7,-,CASGQSTGFFYEQYF,TGTGCTAGTGGTCAATCAACAGGGTTCTTCTACGAGCAGTACTTC